The clone carrying this T cell receptor beta chain was picked up a small number of times. Participants' reported clinical history set cohort assignment. The study counted Cohort 3 donors as recovered given two negative PCRs, clearance, or symptom resolution. The data derive from a study of blood T cell repertoires in COVID-19. Study details: The analysed material was cDNA or gDNA that came from T cells, B-cell-depleted T cells, or PBMCs.

Assay: immunoSEQ multiplex PCR; the TCRdb copy retains only in-frame clones and omits some. Here the sample spans 300,000 to 400,000 clones, 88% being singletons. The length of the CDR3 is 16 residues. V shed 4 bases and J 0 bases; nucleotides not matched to a gene: 8. In germline, CDR1 is MNHEY, CDR2 SVGEGT. The chain has TRBV6-2 or TRBV6-3 and TRBJ2-7, with 8 bases aligning to TRBD2. This clonotype was sampled from a woman younger than 35 who had recovered from COVID-19. Sequenced sample: PBMCs or T cells enriched from blood (not recorded which). CDR3 nucleotide sequence: TGTGCCAGCAGTTCCTTCGGGACTAGTAGCTCCTACGAGCAGTACTTC. The encoded protein is CASSSFGTSSSYEQYF.